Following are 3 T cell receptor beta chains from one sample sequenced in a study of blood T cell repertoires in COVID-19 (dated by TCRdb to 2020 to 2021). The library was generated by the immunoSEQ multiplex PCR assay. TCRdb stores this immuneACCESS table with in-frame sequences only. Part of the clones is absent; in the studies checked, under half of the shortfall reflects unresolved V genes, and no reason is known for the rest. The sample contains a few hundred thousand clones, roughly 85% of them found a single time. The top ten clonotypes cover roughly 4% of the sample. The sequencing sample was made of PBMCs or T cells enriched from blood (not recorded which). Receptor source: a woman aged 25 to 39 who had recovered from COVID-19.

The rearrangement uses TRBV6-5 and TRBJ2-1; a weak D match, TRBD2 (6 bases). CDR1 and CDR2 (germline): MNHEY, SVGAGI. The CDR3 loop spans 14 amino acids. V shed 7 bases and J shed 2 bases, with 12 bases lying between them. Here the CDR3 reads CASNTGDAYNEQFF. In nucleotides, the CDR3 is TGTGCCAGCAATACGGGAGATGCCTACAATGAGCAGTTCTTC.

The DNA of the CDR3 is TGTGCCAGCGGGGACAGGACCTTGGGTCAGCCCCAGCATTTT. Amino acids: CASGDRTLGQPQHF. V is TRBV2 and J is TRBJ1-5, with 8 bases lining up with TRBD1. The V gene's germline CDR1 is SNHLY and CDR2 FYNNEI. The CDR3 consists of 14 residues. The V and J ends lost 8 bases and 6 bases, in that order; junction bases with no gene match: 9.

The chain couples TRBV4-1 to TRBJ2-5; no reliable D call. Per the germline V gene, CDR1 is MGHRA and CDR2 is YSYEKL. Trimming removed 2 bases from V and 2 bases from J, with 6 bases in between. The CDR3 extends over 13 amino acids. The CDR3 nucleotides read TGCGCCAGCAGCCAACCTTATCAAGAGACCCAGTACTTC. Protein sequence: CASSQPYQETQYF.